This paragraph covers one T cell receptor beta chain sequence. No antigen is known for it. The assay was immunoSEQ multiplex PCR, and TCRdb's table has in-frame clones only and misses some. This table holds approximately 260,000 clones, approximately 83% found once. This sample stems from a study of cytomegalovirus exposure and HLA in healthy donors. Findings and limits, study-wide: Rarity characterized most TCR sequences, yet some public TCRs appeared in many donors. The tendency of first-cohort TCR clusters to co-occur in the roughly 120 validation repertoires was the finding of a later analysis.

The germline V and J ends were trimmed by 3 bases and 7 bases, with 13 bases remaining between them. This CDR3 has 14 residues. Germline assignment: CDR1 MNHEY and CDR2 SMNVEV (reference sequence). The V and J genes are TRBV27 and TRBJ2-1; tentative D call: TRBD2 (5 bases). The sequenced sample consisted of PBMCs. This receptor was identified in a woman aged 18 to 35 in good health and CMV-seronegative. For the CDR3, the DNA is TGTGCCAGCAGTTTGGAACGGGAAGATAATGAGCAGTTCTTC. This translates into CASSLEREDNEQFF.